This passage covers 24 T cell receptor beta chains from one sample sequenced in a study of OX40 agonist ivuxolimab in advanced cancers. Clones were read by immunoSEQ multiplex PCR, and TCRdb kept only the in-frame ones, dropping some. The data show approximately 51,000 clones, with 60% to 80% seen just once and roughly 2% held by the top ten. The sequenced sample was CD4+ or CD8+ T cells sorted from blood, obtained in a trial of the OX40 agonist ivuxolimab. Receptor source: an adult with an advanced solid tumor such as melanoma, head and neck, liver or kidney cancer.

The chain links TRBV5-1 to TRBJ1-1; no clear D gene. With 1 base removed from V and 5 bases from J, the gap between germline ends came to 15 bases. The germline V gene encodes CDR1 SGHRS and CDR2 YFSETQ. The CDR3 is 15 residues long. CDR3 loop: CASSLMGEGGTEAFF. CDR3 nucleotide sequence: TGCGCCAGCAGCTTGATGGGAGAGGGTGGGACTGAAGCTTTCTTT.

The chain recombines TRBV4-2 with TRBJ2-2, with TRBD2 as a possible D gene (5 bases). CDR3 length equals 13 residues. Germline V lookup: CDR1 LGHNA, CDR2 YNFKEQ. V gave up 0 bases and J gave up 6 bases, with 5 bases separating them. DNA of the CDR3: TGTGCCAGCAGCCAAGAGAGGGCCGGGGAGCTGTTTTTT. Amino acid sequence: CASSQERAGELFF.

The rearrangement uses TRBV11-2 and TRBJ1-5, with TRBD1 matching 7 bases. The J segment lost 0 bases and the V segment lost 1 base, leaving 6 bases of the junction unmatched. The length of the CDR3 is 17 residues. The V gene's germline CDR1 is SGHAT and CDR2 FQNNGV. CDR3 coding DNA: TGTGCCAGCAGCTTAGCCAGGGGGACCTATAGCAATCAGCCCCAGCATTTT. It is translated as CASSLARGTYSNQPQHF. Together with reference TRBV11-2 and TRBJ1-5, the CDR3 gives the full variable domain: EAGVAQSPRYKIIEKRQSVAFWCNPISGHATLYWYQQILGQGPKLLIQFQNNGVVDDSQLPKDRFSAERLKGVDSTLKIQPAKLEDSAVYLCASSLARGTYSNQPQHFGDGTRLSIL.

The rearrangement uses TRBV15 and TRBJ1-1, with TRBD1 identical over 9 bases. The CDR3 covers 12 residues. Germline V CDR1 and CDR2: LNHNV, YYDKDF (reference sequence). V trimming: 4 bases; J trimming: 7 bases; junction bases outside the gene matches: 1. CDR3 residues: CATSMDRGEAFF. CDR3 in DNA: TGTGCCACCAGCATGGACAGGGGTGAAGCTTTCTTT.

The rearrangement links TRBV7-2 to TRBJ2-1, with TRBD2 identical over 12 bases. The CDR3 has 19 residues. CDR1 is SGHTA and CDR2 is FQGNSA in the germline V gene. The trim removed 4 bases at V and 1 base at J, leaving 11 bases unmatched. CDR3 loop: CASSSSGLAGPPSYNEQFF. The CDR3 coding sequence is TGTGCCAGCAGCTCCTCAGGACTAGCGGGGCCTCCTTCCTACAATGAGCAGTTCTTC.

The chain uses TRBV5-6 and TRBJ2-7; 7 nucleotides agree with TRBD1. Germline CDR1 SGHDT, CDR2 YYEEEE. The CDR3 extends over 13 amino acids. V was clipped by 7 bases and J by 5 bases; unmatched bases: 9. CDR3 sequence reads: CASYRQGSNEQYF. The CDR3 DNA follows: TGTGCCAGCTATAGACAGGGTAGCAACGAGCAGTACTTC.

The genes are TRBV6-5 and TRBJ2-3; the D gene could be TRBD1 or TRBD2 (5 bases each). V shed 5 bases and J shed 4 bases, with 13 bases lying between them. Germline V gene lookup returns CDR1 MNHEY and CDR2 SVGAGI. The CDR3 has 14 amino acids. In DNA, the CDR3 is TGTGCCAGCAGTCTCTATGGGGGACCAGATACGCAGTATTTT. It specifies CASSLYGGPDTQYF.

This clone occurred a few times. The chain carries TRBV11-2 and TRBJ1-2; D gene ambiguous. Trimming removed 1 base at V and 8 bases at J, with 8 bases between. Germline V gene sequence: CDR1 SGHAT, CDR2 FQNNGV. The CDR3 extends over 12 amino acids. CDR3 DNA: TGTGCCAGCAGCTTAGGGGTTTTGGGCTACACCTTC. Amino acids: CASSLGVLGYTF.

The chain links TRBV19 to TRBJ2-1; D is unclear. Germline V lookup: CDR1 LNHDA, CDR2 SQIVND (reference sequence). The CDR3 extends over 14 amino acids. Trimming removed 5 bases from V and 2 bases from J, with 10 bases in between. The CDR3 loop reads CASSSRGTYNEQFF. CDR3 bases: TGTGCCAGTAGTTCCCGCGGAACCTACAATGAGCAGTTCTTC.

About this clone itself: The junction does not match germline at one end; this may be a read error. This sequence joins TRBV10-3 and TRBJ1-1; D call uncertain. The germline gives CDR1 ENHRY, CDR2 SYGVKD. CDR3 length equals 15 residues. CDR3 coding DNA: TGTGCCAGCAGTTACTCGGCCCTAGGCGACACTGAAGCTTTCTTT. Protein product: CASSYSALGDTEAFF.

There are a few counts of this clone. This rearrangement joins TRBV19 to TRBJ1-1, with 8 bases fitting TRBD1. Per the germline V gene, CDR1 is LNHDA and CDR2 is SQIVND (reference sequence). Unmatched junction bases numbered 3, after V lost 6 bases and J lost 0 bases. CDR3 length: 14 residues. DNA for the CDR3: TGTGCCAGTAGGCCGGACAGGGTGAACACTGAAGCTTTCTTT. Protein product: CASRPDRVNTEAFF. Full variable domain (rest looked up from reference TRBV19 and TRBJ1-1): DGGITQSPKYLFRKEGQNVTLSCEQNLNHDAMYWYRQDPGQGLRLIYYSQIVNDFQKGDIAEGYSVSREKKESFPLTVTSAQKNPTAFYLCASRPDRVNTEAFFGQGTRLTVV.

The chain links TRBV5-6 to TRBJ1-2, with D uncertain. The CDR3 is made up of 14 amino acids. V was cut by 0 bases and J by 5 bases, with 11 bases left in between. Per the germline V gene, CDR1 is SGHDT and CDR2 is YYEEEE. The CDR3 bases are TGTGCCAGCAGCTTGGGAGGTAGGGTGTATGGCTACACCTTC. Translated: CASSLGGRVYGYTF.

This clone showed up just once. V is TRBV19 and J is TRBJ2-2; D may correspond to TRBD1 or TRBD2 (6 bases each). The CDR3 consists of 15 residues. The V gene lost 1 base and the J gene lost 3 bases, with 9 bases spanning the gap. Germline assignment: CDR1 LNHDA and CDR2 SQIVND (reference sequence). For the CDR3, the DNA is TGTGCCAGTAGTATAGCGGGGGCGGACACCGGGGAGCTGTTTTTT. Encoded protein: CASSIAGADTGELFF.

J is TRBJ2-1 and V is TRBV6-5, with TRBD1 identical over 8 bases. The CDR3 runs to 14 residues. The V gene end was trimmed by 6 bases and the J gene end by 3 bases; junction bases not matched to a gene: 4. Per the germline V gene, CDR1 is MNHEY and CDR2 is SVGAGI. In DNA, the CDR3 is TGTGCCAGCAGACCGGGACAGGTCTACAATGAGCAGTTCTTC. This gives the protein CASRPGQVYNEQFF.

V usage is TRBV6-5 and J usage is TRBJ1-2; 9 nucleotides match TRBD1. The CDR3 spans 15 residues. Per the germline V gene, CDR1 is MNHEY and CDR2 is SVGAGI. With V trimmed by 5 bases and J by 1 base, 5 bases remained unmatched. CDR3 in DNA: TGTGCCAGCAGTCGAAAGACAGGGGGTAACTATGGCTACACCTTC. Translation gives CASSRKTGGNYGYTF.

A single count supports this clone. The chain combines TRBV18 with TRBJ2-5; D remains unclear. V shed 2 bases and J shed 2 bases, with 3 bases lying between them. Germline CDR1 and CDR2: KGHSH and LQKENI. This CDR3 has 12 amino acids. DNA of the CDR3: TGTGCCAGCTCACCAAATCAAGAGACCCAGTACTTC. Its translation: CASSPNQETQYF. The whole variable domain, filled in from reference TRBV18 and TRBJ2-5, reads NAGVMQNPRHLVRRRGQEARLRCSPMKGHSHVYWYRQLPEEGLKFMVYLQKENIIDESGMPKERFSAEFPKEGPSILRIQQVVRGDSAAYFCASSPNQETQYFGPGTRLLVL.

This chain uses TRBV7-3 with TRBJ2-6, with a weak D call TRBD2 (6 bases). This CDR3 has 19 residues. The V end was cut by 5 bases, the J end by 0 bases, with 20 bases between. Germline values: CDR1 SGHTA, CDR2 FQGTGA. This CDR3 is CASSAGLGSESSGANVLTF. The CDR3 nucleotides read TGTGCCAGCAGCGCGGGGCTCGGTAGCGAGAGCTCTGGGGCCAACGTCCTGACTTTC.

The sample holds one count of this clone. The chain couples TRBV2 to TRBJ2-5; possibly TRBD2 for D (6 bases). Germline V CDR1 and CDR2: SNHLY, FYNNEI. V was cut by 6 bases and J by 7 bases, with 15 bases left in between. The CDR3 loop spans 13 amino acids. CDR3 nucleotide sequence: TGTGCCAGCAGGCTACGGGACTGGGGGACCCAGTACTTC. Amino acid sequence: CASRLRDWGTQYF.

This chain connects TRBV14 to TRBJ2-7, with 9 bases lining up with TRBD2. V was clipped by 2 bases and J by 0 bases; unmatched bases: 5. Germline lookup yields CDR1 SGHDN and CDR2 FVKESK. The CDR3 extends over 16 amino acids. The CDR3 loop reads CASSQLYSGGSYEQYF. Written as DNA, the CDR3 is TGTGCCAGCAGCCAACTGTATAGCGGGGGCTCCTACGAGCAGTACTTC.

This chain connects TRBV10-3 to TRBJ1-1; 12 bases match TRBD1. The V gene's germline CDR1 is ENHRY and CDR2 SYGVKD. Trimming at V came to 8 bases and at J to 7 bases, leaving 11 bases not matched to a gene. The CDR3 spans 15 residues. CDR3 in DNA: TGTGCCATCCAGGGACAGGGGGCGAAGGGGTTTGAAGCTTTCTTT. It yields the protein CAIQGQGAKGFEAFF.

V gene TRBV4-1 combines with J gene TRBJ1-2; D unclear. Looked up from germline, CDR1 is MGHRA and CDR2 is YSYEKL. Trimming cost V 2 bases and J 7 bases, with 14 bases left between them. The CDR3 loop spans 14 amino acids. The CDR3 bases are TGCGCCAGCAGCCAACATGGAGTGCTGGGTGGCTACACCTTC. It yields the protein CASSQHGVLGGYTF.

The V and J genes are TRBV10-1 and TRBJ2-5, with D uncertain. CDR3 length equals 15 residues. Germline CDR1 WNHNN, CDR2 SYGVQD (reference sequence). Trimming took 2 bases from V and 2 from J, leaving 12 bases between them. The CDR3 is CASSEPSGGQETQYF. The DNA of the CDR3 is TGCGCCAGCAGTGAGCCGTCGGGCGGACAAGAGACCCAGTACTTC.

J is TRBJ2-1 and V is TRBV6-5, with 7 positions matching TRBD2. After removal of 6 bases from V and 6 bases from J, the junction contained 11 bases not matched to a gene. This CDR3 region has 15 residues. Looked up from germline, CDR1 is MNHEY and CDR2 is SVGAGI. CDR3 region: CASSWAGTKTNEQFF. DNA of the CDR3: TGTGCCAGCAGCTGGGCCGGGACTAAGACCAATGAGCAGTTCTTC.

The chain joins TRBV6-5 to TRBJ2-7, with D tentatively TRBD1 (5 bases). The CDR3 sequence is 14 residues long. The germline V gene has CDR1 MNHEY and CDR2 SVGAGI. Trimming took off 0 bases at V and 3 bases at J, with 9 bases between the two ends. This chain's CDR3 is CASSYSKGLYEQYF. The CDR3 DNA is TGTGCCAGCAGTTACTCGAAGGGGCTCTACGAGCAGTACTTC.